Given below is one T cell receptor beta chain in context. Trimming removed 1 base at V and 5 bases at J, with 9 bases between. CDR3 length: 13 amino acids. Germline CDR1 SGHRS, CDR2 YFSETQ. TCRdb's table, derived via immunoSEQ multiplex PCR, lists solely in-frame clones and lacks some. Of about 92,000 clones in the sample, roughly 90% were seen once. The sample originates from a study of T cell changes during pregnancy in multiple sclerosis. The TCR originated in a female donor with multiple sclerosis, enrolled in a pregnancy study. J is TRBJ1-1 and V is TRBV5-1, with a possible D match to TRBD1 (5 bases). The specimen was peripheral blood, collected in the first trimester of pregnancy. The CDR3 region has the DNA TGCGCCAGCAGCTTGAGTCAGGGAACTGAAGCTTTCTTT. Protein: CASSLSQGTEAFF.